This entry describes one T cell receptor (beta chain). Its antigen is unidentified. For the second PCR, which ran for 7 to 11 cycles, a sample-barcoded 5' primer and a J-beta primer mix were used. Tagging of each cDNA molecule was performed by a template-switch adaptor with 12 random nucleotides. TCRdb itself ran the 5' RACE reads through MiXCR, one entry per CDR3 protein. The data show more than 1,400,000 distinct CDR3 sequences, with about 43% seen just once and less than 8% held by the top ten. These data belong to a study of blood T cells in healthy people across ages. Study-wide results and limits: Both higher diversity and more naive CD4+ cells marked long-lived donors when set against aged donors.

With 3 bases removed from V and 2 bases from J, the gap between germline ends came to 11 bases. The CDR3 has 15 amino acids. Germline values: CDR1 KGHDR, CDR2 SFDVKD. The amount of total RNA extracted per sample was at least 5.5 micrograms. The TCR sequence derives from a woman aged 18-30 years in good health. The chain recombines TRBV24-1 with TRBJ2-3, with no clear D. Sequenced: blood. As DNA, the CDR3 is TGTGCCACCAGTGATACCCGGGCTAACACAGATACGCAGTATTTT. Protein product: CATSDTRANTDTQYF.